These 15 T cell receptor beta chains were all obtained from the same sample, sequenced in a study of T cells in Graves' hyperthyroidism and ophthalmopathy. RNA transcripts were the template for amplifying TCR beta CDR3 regions. First-round RT-PCR with HTBI primers amplified the TCR CDR3 region. TCRdb processed the multiplex PCR reads anew with MiXCR; each CDR3 protein has one entry. The table has about 560,000 distinct CDR3 sequences, roughly a sixth seen once; the top ten hold roughly 18%. Sequencing input: blood. These receptors were obtained from a woman younger than 35 with Graves' hyperthyroidism.

The table lists this clonotype with many counts. This chain links TRBV28 with TRBJ2-1, with 14 bases aligning to TRBD2. The CDR3 is 16 amino acids. The V and J ends lost 3 bases and 8 bases, in that order; junction bases with no gene match: 6. Germline values: CDR1 MDHEN, CDR2 SYDVKM. Here the CDR3 reads CASSLPTSGRGYEQFF. In DNA, the CDR3 is TGTGCCAGCAGTTTGCCGACTAGCGGGAGGGGGTATGAGCAGTTCTTC.

There are many counts of this clonotype. The rearrangement joins TRBV6-1 to TRBJ2-5; 12 bases agree with TRBD1. The CDR3 totals 15 residues. The germline V gene has CDR1 MNHNS and CDR2 SASEGT. Trimming removed 7 bases from V and 5 bases from J; junction bases left unmatched: 8. The CDR3 is CASIHRDRGLETQYF. CDR3 sequence (DNA): TGTGCCAGCATCCACCGGGACAGGGGGCTTGAGACCCAGTACTTC.

This rearrangement joins TRBV7-9 to TRBJ1-1; 7 bases are shared with TRBD1. The CDR3 is 17 amino acids. The germline V gene has CDR1 SEHNR and CDR2 FQNEAQ (reference sequence). V shed 3 bases, J shed 3 bases, and the junction held 13 bases outside the gene matches. This chain's CDR3 is CASSFYRGGLKDTEAFF. CDR3 nucleotides: TGTGCCAGCAGCTTTTACAGGGGAGGCCTTAAGGACACTGAAGCTTTCTTT. Full variable domain (remainder filled in from reference TRBV7-9 and TRBJ1-1): DTGVSQNPRHKITKRGQNVTFRCDPISEHNRLYWYRQTLGQGPEFLTYFQNEAQLEKSRLLSDRFSAERPKGSFSTLEIQRTEQGDSAMYLCASSFYRGGLKDTEAFFGQGTRLTVV.

This clonotype was observed at least ten times. This chain uses TRBV27 with TRBJ2-7, with 12 positions matching TRBD2. Germline CDR1 is MNHEY and CDR2 is SMNVEV (reference sequence). J was trimmed by 7 bases and V by 8 bases; bases with no gene match: 12. CDR3 length: 15 residues. DNA of the CDR3: TGTGCCAGCGGACGACTAGCGGGGGCCAGGGGAGAGCAGTACTTC. Translated, it gives CASGRLAGARGEQYF.

The sample holds a few counts of this clonotype. V is TRBV10-3 and J is TRBJ2-3; the D is unclear. In germline, CDR1 is ENHRY, CDR2 SYGVKD. The CDR3 sequence is 16 residues long. Trimming took off 0 bases at V and 0 bases at J, with 10 bases between the two ends. The CDR3 spells CAISESPSPSTDTQYF. Written as DNA, the CDR3 is TGTGCCATCAGTGAGTCCCCCTCACCTAGCACAGATACGCAGTATTTT.

This clonotype came up a few times. This chain connects TRBV27 to TRBJ2-5; 14 bases are shared with TRBD2. The CDR3 runs to 16 residues. The V segment lost 4 bases and the J segment 4 bases; nucleotides outside the gene matches: 5. CDR1 MNHEY and CDR2 SMNVEV come from the germline V gene (reference sequence). For the CDR3, the DNA is TGTGCCAGCAGTTCGCCGGGACTAGCGGGAGTAGAGACCCAGTACTTC. The encoded protein is CASSSPGLAGVETQYF.

This chain joins TRBV28 and TRBJ1-2; D is unresolved. The length of the CDR3 is 13 residues. The germline CDR1 and CDR2 sequences are MDHEN and SYDVKM. The germline V and J ends were trimmed by 3 bases and 5 bases, with 10 bases remaining between them. The CDR3 loop reads CASSFWAGYGYTF. As DNA, the CDR3 is TGTGCCAGCAGTTTTTGGGCAGGATATGGCTACACCTTC.

The V gene is TRBV24-1, the J gene TRBJ2-5, with 7 bases that match TRBD1. The CDR3 covers 15 residues. CDR1 and CDR2 from the germline V gene are KGHDR and SFDVKD. J lost 2 bases, V lost 5 bases, and 7 bases had no gene match. In nucleotides, the CDR3 is TGTGCCACCAGTGGTCCCCCGGGACAGCAAGAGACCCAGTACTTC. Its protein product is CATSGPPGQQETQYF.

The table lists this clonotype with a few counts. This sequence joins TRBV20-1 and TRBJ1-1; D is possibly TRBD1 (5 bases). CDR3 length: 14 amino acids. Trimming removed 0 bases from V and 1 base from J, with 9 bases in between. The germline V gene has CDR1 DFQATT and CDR2 SNEGSKA (reference sequence). Written as DNA, the CDR3 is TGCAGTGCTAGAGATTTTCAGGGGAACACTGAAGCTTTCTTT. Translating gives CSARDFQGNTEAFF.

The chain combines TRBV28 with TRBJ1-4, with a weak D call TRBD1 (5 bases). The germline V gene encodes CDR1 MDHEN and CDR2 SYDVKM. The germline V and J ends were trimmed by 6 bases and 4 bases, with 9 bases remaining between them. CDR3 length equals 13 residues. CDR3 bases: TGTGCCAGCAGACGGGGCATTAATGAAAAACTGTTTTTT. Translating gives CASRRGINEKLFF.

The genes are TRBV19 and TRBJ2-3, with a weak D call TRBD2 (6 bases). The CDR3 is 16 amino acids. Deletions cut 6 bases from V and 1 base from J, with 17 bases between. Germline CDR1 LNHDA, CDR2 SQIVND (reference sequence). This CDR3 reads CASRNGGGVRTDTQYF. CDR3 bases: TGTGCCAGTAGGAACGGGGGAGGTGTACGCACAGATACGCAGTATTTT.

This clonotype was counted once. The chain links TRBV25-1 to TRBJ1-4, with 9 bases that match TRBD1. Trimming took 2 bases from V and 12 from J; bases not matched to a gene: 16. The V gene's germline CDR1 is MGHDK and CDR2 SYGVNS. The CDR3 contains 17 residues. Here the CDR3 reads CASSEVGLGQGSGELFF. DNA of the CDR3: TGTGCCAGCAGTGAAGTGGGATTAGGACAGGGGTCCGGGGAACTGTTTTTT.

This clonotype was seen at least ten times. The rearrangement uses TRBV28 and TRBJ1-2, with 7 bases matching TRBD1. The CDR3 has 12 amino acids. Germline V gene lookup returns CDR1 MDHEN and CDR2 SYDVKM. With V trimmed by 7 bases and J by 8 bases, 7 bases remained unmatched. DNA of the CDR3: TGTGCCAGCATTAGACAGGGCGAAGGCTACACCTTC. Translated, it gives CASIRQGEGYTF.

This clonotype was picked up many times. The gene calls are TRBV13 and TRBJ1-3; D is perhaps TRBD1 (6 bases). The CDR3 has 15 amino acids. The V gene's germline CDR1 is PRHDT and CDR2 FYEKMQ (reference sequence). The V end lost 2 bases, the J end lost 3 bases, and 11 bases lay between the germline ends. CDR3 DNA sequence: TGTGCCAGCAGCTTATACAGGGAGTTTGGAAACACCATATATTTT. This gives the protein CASSLYREFGNTIYF.

This clonotype was counted many times. This chain joins TRBV11-2 and TRBJ1-1; D is uncertain. V was cut by 5 bases and J by 6 bases, with 13 bases left in between. This CDR3 is 13 amino acids long. Germline assignment: CDR1 SGHAT and CDR2 FQNNGV. The CDR3 DNA reads TGTGCCAGCAGCCGTCGTTTGGACGCTGAAGCTTTCTTT. Amino acids: CASSRRLDAEAFF.